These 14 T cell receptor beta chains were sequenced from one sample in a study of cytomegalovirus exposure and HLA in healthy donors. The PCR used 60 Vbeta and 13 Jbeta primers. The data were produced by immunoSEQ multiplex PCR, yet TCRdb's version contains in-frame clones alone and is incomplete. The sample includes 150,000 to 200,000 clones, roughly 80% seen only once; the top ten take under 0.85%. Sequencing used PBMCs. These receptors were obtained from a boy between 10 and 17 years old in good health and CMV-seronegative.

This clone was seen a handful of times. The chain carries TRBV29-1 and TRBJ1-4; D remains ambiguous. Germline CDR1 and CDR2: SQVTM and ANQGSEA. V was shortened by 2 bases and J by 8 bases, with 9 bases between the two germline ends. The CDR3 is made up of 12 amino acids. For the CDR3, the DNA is TGCAGCGTTGAATCCCAGGAAGAAAAACTGTTTTTT. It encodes CSVESQEEKLFF. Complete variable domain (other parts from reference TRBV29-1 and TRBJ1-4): SAVISQKPSRDICQRGTSLTIQCQVDSQVTMMFWYRQQPGQSLTLIATANQGSEATYESGFVIDKFPISRPNLTFSTLTVSNMSPEDSSIYLCSVESQEEKLFFGSGTQLSVL.

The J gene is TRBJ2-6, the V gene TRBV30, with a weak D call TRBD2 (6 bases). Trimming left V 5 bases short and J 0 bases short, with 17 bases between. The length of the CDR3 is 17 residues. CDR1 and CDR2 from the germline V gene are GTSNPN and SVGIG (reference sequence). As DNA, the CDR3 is TGTGCCTGGGGTCGCGGGGCGGGACGCTCTGGGGCCAACGTCCTGACTTTC. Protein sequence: CAWGRGAGRSGANVLTF.

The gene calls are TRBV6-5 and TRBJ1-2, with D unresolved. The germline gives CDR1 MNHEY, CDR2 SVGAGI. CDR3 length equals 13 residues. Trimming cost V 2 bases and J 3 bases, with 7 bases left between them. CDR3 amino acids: CASSYAGDYGYTF. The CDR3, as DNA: TGTGCCAGCAGTTACGCGGGTGACTATGGCTACACCTTC.

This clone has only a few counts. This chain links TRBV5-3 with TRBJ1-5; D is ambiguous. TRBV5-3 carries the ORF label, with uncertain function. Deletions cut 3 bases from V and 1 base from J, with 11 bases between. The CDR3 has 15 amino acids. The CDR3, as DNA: TGTGCCAGAAGCTCGTCCTATCTGAGCAATCAGCCCCAGCATTTT. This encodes CARSSSYLSNQPQHF.

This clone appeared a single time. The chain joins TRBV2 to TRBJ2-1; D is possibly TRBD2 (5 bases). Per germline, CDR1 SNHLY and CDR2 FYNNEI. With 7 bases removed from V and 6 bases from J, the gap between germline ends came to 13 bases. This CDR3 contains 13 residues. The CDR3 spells CASNLGRGNEQFF. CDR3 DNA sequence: TGTGCCAGCAACCTAGGACGGGGCAATGAGCAGTTCTTC. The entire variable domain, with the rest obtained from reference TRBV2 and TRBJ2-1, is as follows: EPEVTQTPSHQVTQMGQEVILRCVPISNHLYFYWYRQILGQKVEFLVSFYNNEISEKSEIFDDQFSVERPDGSNFTLKIRSTKLEDSAMYFCASNLGRGNEQFFGPGTRLTVL.

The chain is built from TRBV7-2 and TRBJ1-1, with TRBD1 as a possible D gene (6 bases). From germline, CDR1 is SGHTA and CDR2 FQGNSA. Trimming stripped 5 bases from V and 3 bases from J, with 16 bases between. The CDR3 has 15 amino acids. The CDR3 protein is CASSVVGARDTEAFF. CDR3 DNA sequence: TGTGCCAGCAGCGTCGTGGGGGCGCGGGACACTGAAGCTTTCTTT.

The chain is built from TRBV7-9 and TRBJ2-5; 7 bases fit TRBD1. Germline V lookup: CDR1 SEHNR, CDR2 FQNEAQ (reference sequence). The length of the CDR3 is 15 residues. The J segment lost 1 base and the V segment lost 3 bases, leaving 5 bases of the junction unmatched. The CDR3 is CASSFEGQSQETQYF. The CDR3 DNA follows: TGTGCCAGCAGCTTTGAGGGACAGTCCCAAGAGACCCAGTACTTC. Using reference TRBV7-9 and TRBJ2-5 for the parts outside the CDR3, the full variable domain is DTGVSQNPRHKITKRGQNVTFRCDPISEHNRLYWYRQTLGQGPEFLTYFQNEAQLEKSRLLSDRFSAERPKGSFSTLEIQRTEQGDSAMYLCASSFEGQSQETQYFGPGTRLLVL.

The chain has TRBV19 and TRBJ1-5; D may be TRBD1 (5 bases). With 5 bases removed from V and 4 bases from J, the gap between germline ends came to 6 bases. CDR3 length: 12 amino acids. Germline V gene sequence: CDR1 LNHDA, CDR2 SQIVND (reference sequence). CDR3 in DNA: TGTGCCAGTAGTGACAGAAATCAGCCCCAGCATTTT. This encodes CASSDRNQPQHF.

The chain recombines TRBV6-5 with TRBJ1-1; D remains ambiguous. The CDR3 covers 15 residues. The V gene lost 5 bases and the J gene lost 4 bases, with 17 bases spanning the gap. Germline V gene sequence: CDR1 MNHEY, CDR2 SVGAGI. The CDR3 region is CASSPAGEGSTEAFF. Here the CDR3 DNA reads TGTGCCAGCAGTCCTGCTGGGGAAGGGAGCACTGAAGCTTTCTTT.

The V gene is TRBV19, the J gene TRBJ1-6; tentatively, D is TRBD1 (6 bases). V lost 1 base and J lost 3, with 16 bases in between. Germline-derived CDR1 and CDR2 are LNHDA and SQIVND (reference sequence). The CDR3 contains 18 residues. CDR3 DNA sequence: TGTGCCAGTAGTATAGGCCCAGAACAGGGTATCTATAATTCACCCCTCCACTTT. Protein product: CASSIGPEQGIYNSPLHF.

CDR3 sequence: CASSTTGGSQQYF. The CDR3 nucleotides read TGTGCCAGTAGTACGACCGGGGGGAGTCAGCAGTACTTC. The chain employs TRBV19 and TRBJ2-7, with TRBD2 matching 7 bases. Germline CDR1 reads LNHDA; CDR2 reads SQIVND (reference sequence). This CDR3 is 13 amino acids long. V dropped 4 bases and J dropped 8; count of bases not matched to a gene: 8.

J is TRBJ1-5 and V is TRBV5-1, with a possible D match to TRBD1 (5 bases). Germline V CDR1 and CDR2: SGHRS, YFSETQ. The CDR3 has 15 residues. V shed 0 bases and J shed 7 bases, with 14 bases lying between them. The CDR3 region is CASSLGGHRLQPQHF. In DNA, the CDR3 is TGCGCCAGCAGCTTGGGAGGACACAGGCTCCAGCCCCAGCATTTT.

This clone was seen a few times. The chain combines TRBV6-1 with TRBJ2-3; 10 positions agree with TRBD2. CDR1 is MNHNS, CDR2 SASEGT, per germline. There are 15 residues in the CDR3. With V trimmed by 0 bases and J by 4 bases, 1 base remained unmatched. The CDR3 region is CASSEALAGADTQYF. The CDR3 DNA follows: TGTGCCAGCAGTGAAGCGCTAGCGGGAGCAGATACGCAGTATTTT.

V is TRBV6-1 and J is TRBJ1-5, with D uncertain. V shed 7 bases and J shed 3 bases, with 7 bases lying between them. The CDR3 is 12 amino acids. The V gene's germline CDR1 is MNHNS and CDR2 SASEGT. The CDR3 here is CASMQDNQPQHF. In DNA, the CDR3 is TGTGCCAGCATGCAGGACAATCAGCCCCAGCATTTT.